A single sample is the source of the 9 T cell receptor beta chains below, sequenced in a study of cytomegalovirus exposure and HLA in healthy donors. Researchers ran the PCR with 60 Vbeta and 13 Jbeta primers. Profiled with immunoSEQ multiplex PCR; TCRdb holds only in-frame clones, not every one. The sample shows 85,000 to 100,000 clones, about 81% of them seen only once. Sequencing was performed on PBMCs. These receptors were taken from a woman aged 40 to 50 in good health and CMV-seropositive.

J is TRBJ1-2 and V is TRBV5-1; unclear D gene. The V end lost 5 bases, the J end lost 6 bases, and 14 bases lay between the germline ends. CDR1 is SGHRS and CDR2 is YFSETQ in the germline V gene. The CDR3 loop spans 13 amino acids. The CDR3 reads CASRGGVSNGYTF. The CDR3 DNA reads TGCGCCAGCAGGGGCGGGGTATCCAATGGCTACACCTTC.

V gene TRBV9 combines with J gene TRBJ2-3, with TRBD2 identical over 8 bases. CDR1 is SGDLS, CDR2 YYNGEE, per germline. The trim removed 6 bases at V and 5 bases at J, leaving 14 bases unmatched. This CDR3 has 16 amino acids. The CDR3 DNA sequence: TGTGCCAGCACACCCGGAGGGCTAGCGGGTGGAGATACGCAGTATTTT. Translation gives CASTPGGLAGGDTQYF.

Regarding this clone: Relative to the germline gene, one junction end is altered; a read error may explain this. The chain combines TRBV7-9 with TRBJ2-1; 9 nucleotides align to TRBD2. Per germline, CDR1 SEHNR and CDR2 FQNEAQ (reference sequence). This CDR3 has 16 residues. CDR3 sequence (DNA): TGTTCCAGCAGCTTAGCGGCGGGAGGGTTTAGTGATGAGCAGTTCTTC. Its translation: CSSSLAAGGFSDEQFF.

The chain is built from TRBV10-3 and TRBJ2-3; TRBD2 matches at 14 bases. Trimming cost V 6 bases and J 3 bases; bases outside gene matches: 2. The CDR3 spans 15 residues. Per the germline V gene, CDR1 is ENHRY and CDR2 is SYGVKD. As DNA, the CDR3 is TGTGCCATCAGGGGGACTAGCGGGAGTACAGATACGCAGTATTTT. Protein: CAIRGTSGSTDTQYF.

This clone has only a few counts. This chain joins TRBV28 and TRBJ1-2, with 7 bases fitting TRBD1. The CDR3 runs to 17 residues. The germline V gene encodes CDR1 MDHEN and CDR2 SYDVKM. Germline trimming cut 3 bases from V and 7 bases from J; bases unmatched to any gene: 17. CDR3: CASSFSDPSQGTGGYTF. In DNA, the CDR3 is TGTGCCAGCAGTTTCTCGGATCCCTCACAGGGGACGGGTGGCTACACCTTC.

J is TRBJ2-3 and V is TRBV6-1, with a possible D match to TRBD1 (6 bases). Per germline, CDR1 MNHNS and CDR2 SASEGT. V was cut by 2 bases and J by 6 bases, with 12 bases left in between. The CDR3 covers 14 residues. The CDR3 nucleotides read TGTGCCAGCAGTGAATCAGGGGATCAGGATACGCAGTATTTT. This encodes CASSESGDQDTQYF.

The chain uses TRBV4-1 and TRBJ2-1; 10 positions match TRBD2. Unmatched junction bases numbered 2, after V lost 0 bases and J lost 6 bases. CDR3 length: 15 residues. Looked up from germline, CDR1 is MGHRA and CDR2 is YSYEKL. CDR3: CASSQDLAGANEQFF. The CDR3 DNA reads TGCGCCAGCAGCCAAGACCTAGCGGGAGCCAATGAGCAGTTCTTC.

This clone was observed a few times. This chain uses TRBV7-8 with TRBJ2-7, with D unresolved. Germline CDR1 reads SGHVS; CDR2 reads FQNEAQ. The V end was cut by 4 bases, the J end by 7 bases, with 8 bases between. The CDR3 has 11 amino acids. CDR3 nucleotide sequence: TGTGCCAGCAGCTACAAAGCGGAGCAGTACTTC. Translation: CASSYKAEQYF.

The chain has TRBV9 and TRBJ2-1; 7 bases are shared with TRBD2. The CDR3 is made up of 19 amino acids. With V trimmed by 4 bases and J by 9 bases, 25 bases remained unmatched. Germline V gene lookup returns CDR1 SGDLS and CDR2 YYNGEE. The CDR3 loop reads CASSPTGGSYPVADFEQFF. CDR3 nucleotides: TGTGCCAGCAGCCCGACCGGCGGGAGTTACCCCGTAGCTGATTTTGAGCAGTTCTTC.